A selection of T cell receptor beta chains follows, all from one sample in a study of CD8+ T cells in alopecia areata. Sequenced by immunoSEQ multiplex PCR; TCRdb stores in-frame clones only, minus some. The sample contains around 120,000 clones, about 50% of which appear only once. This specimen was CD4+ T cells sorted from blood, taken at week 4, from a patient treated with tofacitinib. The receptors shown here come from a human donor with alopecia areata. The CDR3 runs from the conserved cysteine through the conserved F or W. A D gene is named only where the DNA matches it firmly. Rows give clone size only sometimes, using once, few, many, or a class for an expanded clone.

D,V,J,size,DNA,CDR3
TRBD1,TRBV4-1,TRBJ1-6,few,TGCGCCAGCAGCCAGTATACAGGGGGCGATTCACCCCTCCACTTT,CASSQYTGGDSPLHF
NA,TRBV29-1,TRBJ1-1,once,TGCAGCGCCATGCGGGACATCATGAACACTGAAGCTTTCTTT,CSAMRDIMNTEAFF
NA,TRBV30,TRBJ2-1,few,TGTGCCTGGAGTGTACTTCCTAGCGTTGAGCAGTTCTTC,CAWSVLPSVEQFF
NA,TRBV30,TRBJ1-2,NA,TGTGCCTGGAGTCCTCGCTCGCGGGGAAGTTATGGCTACACCTTC,CAWSPRSRGSYGYTF
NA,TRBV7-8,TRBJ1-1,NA,TGTGCCAGCAGCTTAGATCAGGGGCAGGCGGCTGAAGCTTTCTTT,CASSLDQGQAAEAFF
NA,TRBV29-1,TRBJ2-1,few,TGCAGCGTTGACAGGGCCAATGAGCAGTTCTTC,CSVDRANEQFF
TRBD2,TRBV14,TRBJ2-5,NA,TGTGCCAGCAGCCCCGGGGCCAAGGCGGGAGAAGAGACCCAGTACTTC,CASSPGAKAGEETQYF
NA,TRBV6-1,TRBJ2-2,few,TGTGCCAGCAGTGATTTCAACCCCGGGGAGCTGTTTTTT,CASSDFNPGELFF
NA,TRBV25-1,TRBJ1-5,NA,TGTGCCAGCAGTGAACTGAGAGGGTGCAGCTTAGGGCCCCAGCATTTT,CASSELRGCSLGPQHF
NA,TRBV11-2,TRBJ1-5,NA,TGTGCCAGCAGCTCAGAGGATGGGCCCCAGCATTTT,CASSSEDGPQHF
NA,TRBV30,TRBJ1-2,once,TGTGCCTGGAGTAAATTAAGGACAGCCAATCTCTATGGCTACACCTTC,CAWSKLRTANLYGYTF
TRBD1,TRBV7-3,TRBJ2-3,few,TGTGCCAGCAGCCGACAGGGAAGAGCAACTAGCACAGATACGCAGTATTTT,CASSRQGRATSTDTQYF
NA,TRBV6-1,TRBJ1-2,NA,TGTGCCAGCAGTGAACAGGGCTATGGCTACACCTTC,CASSEQGYGYTF
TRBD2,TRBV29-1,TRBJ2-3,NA,TGCAGCGTTGGGGGGGGGACAGATACGCAGTATTTT,CSVGGGTDTQYF
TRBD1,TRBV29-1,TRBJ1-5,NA,TGCAGCGTCGGACAGGGGGATCAGCCCCAGCATTTT,CSVGQGDQPQHF
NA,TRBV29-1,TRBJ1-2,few,TGCAGCGTTGAAAAAGCTAACTATGGCTACACCTTC,CSVEKANYGYTF
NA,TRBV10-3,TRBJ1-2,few,TGTGCCATCAGGGAATTGGTTAGCGGTGGCTACACCTTC,CAIRELVSGGYTF
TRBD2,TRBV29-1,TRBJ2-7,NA,TGCAGCGCTCGGACTAGCGGCTCCTACGAGCAGTACTTC,CSARTSGSYEQYF
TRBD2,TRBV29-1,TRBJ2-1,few,TGCAGCGCTAAACTAGCGGACCACTACAATGAGCAGTTCTTC,CSAKLADHYNEQFF
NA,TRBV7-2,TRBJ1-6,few,TGTGCCAGCAGCTTAGGGGAGCGCTTTTCACCCCTCCACTTT,CASSLGERFSPLHF
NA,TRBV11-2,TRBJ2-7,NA,TGTGCCAGCAGCTTGTCATCAGTAGATTACGAGCAGTACTTC,CASSLSSVDYEQYF
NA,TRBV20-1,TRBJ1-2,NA,TGCAGTGCTAAGGGTGGGAATGGCTACACCTTC,CSAKGGNGYTF
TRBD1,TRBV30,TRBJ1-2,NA,TGTGCCTGGAGTGCCCTCTCAACAGGGGGCGATGGCTACACCTTC,CAWSALSTGGDGYTF
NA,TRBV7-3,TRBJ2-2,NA,TGTGCCAGCAGCGGACTGAACACCGGGGAGCTGTTTTTT,CASSGLNTGELFF
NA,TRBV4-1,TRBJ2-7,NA,TGCGCCAGCAGCCAAGAGCAGGCCAAGACCTACGAGCAGTACTTC,CASSQEQAKTYEQYF
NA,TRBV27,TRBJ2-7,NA,TGTGCCAGCGTCGGTCGTCAGTACGAGCAGTACTTC,CASVGRQYEQYF
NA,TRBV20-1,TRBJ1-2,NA,TGCAGTGCTAGGGGCCGGGGCTACACCTTC,CSARGRGYTF
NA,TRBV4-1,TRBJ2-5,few,TGCGCCAGCAGCCAAGTCCCTATGATGCAGACCCAGTACTTC,CASSQVPMMQTQYF
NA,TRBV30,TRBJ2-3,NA,TGTGCCTGGAGCCTGAGGGGAGGGGGAGCCGATACGCAGTATTTT,CAWSLRGGGADTQYF
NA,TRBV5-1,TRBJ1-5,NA,TGCGCCAGCAGCCCTGGAGGACAGAGCAATCAGCCCCAGCATTTT,CASSPGGQSNQPQHF
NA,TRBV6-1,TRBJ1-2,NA,TGTGCCAGCAGTGTAACAGGGACTCCGGATAGCTACACCTTC,CASSVTGTPDSYTF
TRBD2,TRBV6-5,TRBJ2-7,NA,TGTGCCAGCAGGGGTAGCGGGAGTAGCGACGAGCAGTACTTC,CASRGSGSSDEQYF
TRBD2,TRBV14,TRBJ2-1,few,TGTGCCAGCAGCAAAGGACTAGTCCGTGAGCAGTTCTTC,CASSKGLVREQFF
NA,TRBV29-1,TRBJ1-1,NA,TGCAGCGTTAGAACAGTGACCTTTGAAGCTTTCTTT,CSVRTVTFEAFF
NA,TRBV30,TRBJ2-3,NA,TGTGCCTGGAGCGACTTGCACCGGGAGTATTTT,CAWSDLHREYF
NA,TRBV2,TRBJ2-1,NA,TGTGCCAGCAAGGGCGGGACAGACTACAATGAGCAGTTCTTC,CASKGGTDYNEQFF
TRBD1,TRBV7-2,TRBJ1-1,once,TGTGCCAGCAGCTTTAATCAGGGGGCGATAACTGAAGCTTTCTTT,CASSFNQGAITEAFF
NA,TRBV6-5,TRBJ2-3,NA,TGTGCCAGCAGGGAGATTCGCACAGATACGCAGTATTTT,CASREIRTDTQYF
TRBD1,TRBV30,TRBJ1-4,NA,TGTGCCTGGAACGCAGGGGGCGGTGAAAAACTGTTTTTT,CAWNAGGGEKLFF
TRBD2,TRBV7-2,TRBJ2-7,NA,TGTGCCAGCAGACCGGCGGGAGGCGCCTACGAGCAGTACTTC,CASRPAGGAYEQYF